This passage covers 3 T cell receptor beta chains from one sample sequenced in a study of vaccination effects on CD4 cells after COVID-19. Libraries were prepared by immunoSEQ multiplex PCR; TCRdb keeps only in-frame clonotypes and omits some of them. This table has about 73,000 clones, 65% to 80% appearing once. After expansion with viral peptide pools in the ViraFEST assay, antigen-specific CD4+ T cells were sequenced. Culture proceeded for more than 8 days, and CD4+ T cells were then isolated. Each vaccine recipient was nucleocapsid antibody negative and had no prior SARS-CoV-2 infection. Antigens for these TCRs are unknown. Sequenced here: CD4+ T cells from PBMCs cultured with HCoV-NL63 spike peptides, sampled before COVID-19 vaccination. These receptors all come from a human donor who received a COVID-19 vaccine.

The chain has TRBV6-5 and TRBJ2-7; 7 positions agree with TRBD1. The V gene's germline CDR1 is MNHEY and CDR2 SVGAGI. Trimming cost V 0 bases and J 7 bases; bases outside gene matches: 6. The CDR3 is 14 residues long. The CDR3 coding sequence is TGTGCCAGCAGTTACTCGTTAAACAGGGGTGAGCAGTACGTC. Translating it yields CASSYSLNRGEQYV.

V and J are TRBV29-1 and TRBJ2-5, with D possibly being TRBD1 (5 bases). CDR1 SQVTM and CDR2 ANQGSEA come from the germline V gene. The V and J ends lost 6 bases and 3 bases respectively, with 11 bases between them. The CDR3 sequence is 12 residues long. The CDR3 nucleotides are TGCAGCGTATTCAGGGTTGAAGAGACCCAGTACTTC. Protein sequence: CSVFRVEETQYF.

The chain is built from TRBV9 and TRBJ1-2; maybe TRBD1 (5 bases). The germline CDR1 and CDR2 sequences are SGDLS and YYNGEE. Trimming shortened V by 0 bases and J by 3 bases, and 12 bases separated the two germline ends. The CDR3 is 15 amino acids. CDR3 DNA: TGTGCCAGCAGCGTAGTCGGGACGGGCGACTATGGCTACACCTTC. It specifies CASSVVGTGDYGYTF.